The following is a T cell receptor (beta chain) sequence with its context. The antigen remains unidentified. CDR3 length equals 14 residues. Per germline, CDR1 SGDLS and CDR2 YYNGEE. V was shortened by 0 bases and J by 7 bases, with 11 bases between the two germline ends. The data were taken from a study of cytomegalovirus exposure and HLA in healthy donors. Notes on the study in general: Highly shared sequence variants in one cluster were likely a sequencing artifact.

PCR employed 60 Vbeta and 13 Jbeta primers. Only in-frame clones appear in the TCRdb table, and some are missing; sequencing was by immunoSEQ multiplex PCR. Among about 160,000 clones, about 80% were seen once, and the ten largest hold around a tenth. V is TRBV9 and J is TRBJ1-5; unclear D gene. The sequence was obtained from a man aged 18 to 35 in good health and CMV-seropositive. The sequenced sample was PBMCs. The DNA for the CDR3 is TGTGCCAGCAGCGTAGGAGGGAAGGACCAGCCCCAGCATTTT. Amino acid sequence: CASSVGGKDQPQHF.